Detailed here is one T cell receptor beta chain. The antigen remains unidentified. This record comes from a study of CD8+CD57+ T cells in acquired aplastic anemia. Study-wide points: CD8+ Simpson's diversity showed no significant patient-control difference.

Whoever was chosen for sequencing had shown CD8+CD57+ cell expansion by flow cytometry. Genomic DNA, serving as template, underwent TCR beta VDJ and CDR3 profiling. TCRdb re-called the reads with MiXCR, one entry per CDR3 protein. The sample includes some 180,000 distinct CDR3 sequences, roughly 65% of them seen just once. This receptor was taken from a human donor with aplastic anemia. Sequencing input: sorted CD4+, CD8+, or CD8+CD57+ T cells (not recorded which) from PBMCs.

In nucleotides, the CDR3 is TGTGCCAGCAGCTCGGACGGGACCTATGGCTACACCTTC. Translation: CASSSDGTYGYTF. The chain carries TRBV11-2 and TRBJ1-2; D is possibly TRBD1 (5 bases). CDR3 size: 13 residues. Looked up from germline, CDR1 is SGHAT and CDR2 is FQNNGV. V dropped 4 bases and J dropped 4 bases, with 10 bases sitting between them.